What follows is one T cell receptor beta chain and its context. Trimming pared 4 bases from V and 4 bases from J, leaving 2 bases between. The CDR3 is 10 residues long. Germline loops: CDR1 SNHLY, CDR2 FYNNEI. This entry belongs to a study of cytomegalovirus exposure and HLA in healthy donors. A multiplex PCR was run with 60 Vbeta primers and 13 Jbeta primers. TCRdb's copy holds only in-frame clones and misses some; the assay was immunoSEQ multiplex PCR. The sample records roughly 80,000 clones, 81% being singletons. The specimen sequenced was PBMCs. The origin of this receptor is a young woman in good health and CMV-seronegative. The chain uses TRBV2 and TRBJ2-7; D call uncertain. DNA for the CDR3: TGTGCCAGCAGTGTATACGAGCAGTACTTC. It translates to CASSVYEQYF. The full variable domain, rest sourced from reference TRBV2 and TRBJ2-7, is EPEVTQTPSHQVTQMGQEVILRCVPISNHLYFYWYRQILGQKVEFLVSFYNNEISEKSEIFDDQFSVERPDGSNFTLKIRSTKLEDSAMYFCASSVYEQYFGPGTRLTVT.